This paragraph covers one T cell receptor (beta chain) sequence. This receptor's antigen is unknown. Base-call qualities are not available, and no considerably larger clone is one nucleotide away. The cohort consisted of approximately 690 healthy bone marrow donors. At the time of sampling, every cohort member was nominally healthy, though immune exposures that went unrecorded were likely present. The donor was CMV seronegative and belonged to the group of 352 seronegative cohort members. A peripheral blood sample was collected from each donor, and TCR beta sequencing was performed on peripheral blood mononuclear cells. The Qiagen DNeasy Blood Extraction Kit was used to extract genomic DNA from the blood cell samples. The data were taken from a study of cytomegalovirus exposure and HLA in healthy donors listed by TCRdb under 2017. As for the study more broadly: An earlier analysis of more than 550 of the donors reported under 300 Gb of sequence data and some 110 million unique TCR beta sequences obtained from about 180 million T cells. An early release covering about 600 HLA-typed donors comprised roughly 300 gigabases of sequencing data and roughly 86 million unique TCR sequences. The genetic ancestry cluster associated with self-reported Caucasian donors included roughly four fifths of the roughly 380 genotyped donors. The aim of the study was to test whether cataloging public T cell receptors could identify signatures of past pathogen exposure. The T cell repertoires of several hundred subjects were profiled by immunosequencing and related to cytomegalovirus serostatus. Along with the roughly 610-subject first cohort, a separate validation cohort of over a hundred different subjects was used. To predict cytomegalovirus infection status, the study combined high-throughput TCR immunosequencing, statistical association of individual TCRs with disease status, and machine learning. A later analysis re-examined previously published TCR beta repertoires from just over 650 donors and added high-resolution HLA genotyping to investigate patterns of TCR occurrence. Rather than drawing on any new phenotypic data, the later analysis identified candidate immune exposures from TCR beta sequences and the way those sequences occurred across donors. In an earlier analysis of 587 of the donors, high-throughput TCR beta sequencing was used to judge whether each TCR beta V gene segment behaved as functional or pseudogenic. Donor age, sex, ethnicity and CMV serostatus were compiled together with the repertoire data. In a later genetic analysis, genome-wide SNP genotypes for about 65% of the roughly 700 donors were used, and that subset was treated as a discovery cohort. All discovery cohort repertoires had been generated on a single sequencing platform. HLA typing covered class I and class II loci at four-digit resolution. Typing coverage varied by locus: 629-630 donors for A, B, C, DRB1 and DQB1; more than 500 for DQA1; some 610 for DPA1; around 490 for DPB1. About five DR-DQ haplotypes were treated as single units for association and clustering because of strong linkage in the cohort. Among roughly 400 genotyped donors of the cohort, an average of around 220,000 unique TCR beta nucleotide sequences was sequenced per donor, of which roughly 17% were non-productive. The full study reports these points: Because HLA typing was missing for some donors at each locus, association tests included only the typed subset. Most TCR sequences were seen in very few donors, while some public TCRs were found in many individuals. The authors suggested that the approach could potentially be extended to other disease states and immunological phenotypes. In vitro tests confirmed that a few of the cytomegalovirus-associated TCR beta chains recognize cytomegalovirus antigens. Broadly in line with IMGT annotations, most TCR beta V segments showed up in productive rearrangements about 87% or about 30% of the time in an earlier analysis of approximately 600 of the donors. Roughly uniform sequencing depth across donors was assumed in presence/absence analyses, although this assumption may not hold. Over 15 rarely observed V segments, including chromosome 9 orphons, were excluded from the earlier analysis of several hundred of the donors because counts were too low. Specific HLA alleles were associated with about 17,000 TCR beta sequences at a false discovery rate of 0.05 in a later analysis. Linkage disequilibrium might explain the correlated functional status among segregating V segments, but an unknown experimental factor could not be excluded. For the cohort, immune exposure information was limited to CMV serostatus. A cluster of highly shared sequence variants was judged likely to be a technical artifact of the sequencing pipeline. In the study, 150 to 200 TCR beta chains were listed as associated with cytomegalovirus. A further reported finding was that TCR beta sequences accurately predicted the HLA-A and HLA-B alleles for most subjects in the first cohort. In a later analysis, several top co-occurrence clusters were reported to appear linked to parvovirus B19, influenza, CMV and Epstein-Barr virus. In both the original and validation cohorts, the classifier was reported to diagnose cytomegalovirus status with high specificity and sensitivity. Some IMGT-functional V segments, including TRBV6-2 and TRBV6-3, could not be told apart with the 87-base-pair reads, so those segments were excluded. Strong co-occurrence of HLA alleles, especially DR and DQ, made assigning TCR associations to individual alleles difficult. A later genetic analysis reported fewer N-insertions in productive TCRs among donors in an Asian-associated ancestry cluster than the roughly 720-donor mean. This cohort had only TCR beta chains sequenced, and the lack of alpha or paired-chain data limited which features could be detected. A later analysis found that TCR association rates varied across HLA loci, with DRB1 alleles showing the most associated TCRs and HLA-C alleles the fewest. Compared with equally common non-associated chains, HLA-associated TCR beta chains in a later analysis were more clonally expanded and had lower generation probabilities. In a later analysis, most CMV-associated TCR beta chains were found to appear HLA-restricted, with HLA associations seemingly driven largely by CMV exposure. In a later genetic analysis, a missense DCLRE1C variant was associated with V-gene and J-gene trimming of TCR beta chains, and the association was replicated in an independent cohort.

Trimming removed 5 bases from V and 4 bases from J; the gene matches leave 3 bases unexplained. Including cysteine and phenylalanine, the CDR3 has 12 amino acids. The DNA shown is the 36-base CDR3, in frame from base 1. The CDR1 and CDR2 encoded by the germline V gene (reference sequence) are GTSNPN and SVGIG. The library was prepared using the immunoSEQ multiplex PCR assay. For the multiplex PCR, a mixture combining 60 forward primers for TCR Vbeta segments and 13 reverse primers for TCR Jbeta segments was used. A multiplex PCR assay on genomic DNA amplified the CDR3 region of rearranged TCR beta genes. The amplified TCR beta libraries were sequenced on the Illumina HiSeq System as 87-base-pair reads. As for the authors' bioinformatics: Across the 600 to 700 repertoires, a later analysis counted tens of millions of unique TCR beta chains, 9 million to 14 million of which were shared by at least two donors. To remove PCR and sequencing errors, raw reads were error-corrected and collapsed into unique sequences using a nearest-neighbor algorithm that merged closely related sequences. CDR3 sequences were aligned to IMGT reference sequences to assign V, D and J gene segments. For a sequence to be retained, at least a six-nucleotide match to both a V gene segment and a J gene segment was required. Rearrangements were classified as productive when the CDR3 lacked stop codons and remained in frame with V and J, and all other rearrangements were classified as non-productive. CDR3 was defined by IMGT convention, running from the second conserved V-encoded cysteine to the conserved J-encoded phenylalanine. In an earlier analysis of around 640 of the donors, sequences lacking an unambiguous match to a single V gene segment were excluded. An earlier analysis of a few hundred of the donors called V segments functional above 56.7% productive rearrangements and segregating when the between-donor standard deviation exceeded 5%. To diagnose cytomegalovirus status from the catalog of TCR beta chain sequences, a statistical classification framework was built. In a later analysis, TCR nucleotide sequences were compared against IMGT/GENE-DB human TR gene sequences so that V and J genes could be assigned. A later analysis assigned CDR3 sequences and most-parsimonious VDJ recombination scenarios with the TCRdist pipeline. A later analysis defined each TCR beta chain by its CDR3 amino acid sequence plus V-gene family, and excluded reads lacking a unique V-gene family. In a later analysis, approximately 590 highly shared, low-generation-probability nucleotide sequences were removed to address suspected cross-contamination and a sequencing artifact. For each public chain, a later analysis derived a clonal expansion index from normalized ranks of inferred template counts within each repertoire. In a later analysis, generation probabilities were computed with a VDJ recombination model fitted to out-of-frame rearrangements, and the resulting probabilities were checked against IGoR. A later analysis scored TCR-TCR, TCR-HLA and TCR-CMV co-occurrence with hypergeometric tests, applying a repertoire-size bias correction to TCR pairs. In a later analysis, false discovery rates were estimated by permuting HLA or CMV assignments 20 times. In a later analysis, co-occurring TCRs were grouped using DBSCAN, and TCRdist sequence similarity was added for clustering within HLA-allele-positive subsets. For co-occurrence clustering, repertoires with fewer than 30,000 or more than 120,000 public chains were excluded, along with four or five repertoires with anomalous nucleotide sharing. What TCRdb holds here is the immuneACCESS table cut down to in-frame rearrangements. Part of the clones is not present; checked against another copy, under half of the missing clones reflect an unresolved V gene, and the others are unexplained. The D gene and trimming were derived from the DNA, and the V and J assignments and clone size from that table. The sample includes more than 150,000 clones, with 81% observed a single time. 3.8% of the sample comes from the top ten.

The sequence derives from a man aged 50 to 59 in good health and CMV-seronegative. The source material was PBMCs. Rearrangement joined TRBV30 to TRBJ1-1, with TRBD1 matching 8 junction bases. The nucleotide sequence is TGTGCCTGGTCGACAGGGGCCACTGAAGCTTTCTTT. The translation is CAWSTGATEAFF. The CDR3 plus the reference TRBV30 and TRBJ1-1 genes for the other parts give the full variable domain: SQTIHQWPATLVQPVGSPLSLECTVEGTSNPNLYWYRQAAGRGLQLLFYSVGIGQISSEVPQNLSASRPQDRQFILSSKKLLLSDSGFYLCAWSTGATEAFFGQGTRLTVV.